This T cell receptor beta chain was sequenced for a study of blood T cell repertoires in COVID-19. Across the study: Collection of acute and convalescent COVID-19 samples took place in the United States, Italy and Spain.

Original data processing: Quantification of nucleated cells was approximated via reference gene primer amplification. Clones were read by immunoSEQ multiplex PCR, and TCRdb kept only the in-frame ones, dropping some. D and trimming come from the DNA, and the V and J calls and clone size come from that table. The sample includes 200,000 to 250,000 clones, 75% to 85% seen only once; the top ten take more than 10%. Germline loops: CDR1 LNHDA, CDR2 SQIVND (reference sequence). The CDR3 has 11 residues. The V and J ends lost 7 bases and 8 bases respectively, with 11 bases between them. Material for sequencing was peripheral blood. This clonotype was obtained from a human donor in a cohort sampled during active COVID-19. J is TRBJ1-2 and V is TRBV19; D gene ambiguous. The chain's CDR3 is CASKRAGGYTF. The DNA for the CDR3 is TGTGCCAGTAAGAGAGCGGGCGGCTACACCTTC. The whole variable domain, filled in from reference TRBV19 and TRBJ1-2, reads DGGITQSPKYLFRKEGQNVTLSCEQNLNHDAMYWYRQDPGQGLRLIYYSQIVNDFQKGDIAEGYSVSREKKESFPLTVTSAQKNPTAFYLCASKRAGGYTFGSGTRLTVV.